These 11 T cell receptor beta chains originate from one sample sequenced in a study of neoadjuvant nivolumab and ipilimumab in lung cancer. Produced via immunoSEQ multiplex PCR; TCRdb's table is partial and in-frame only. Here the sample spans fewer than 40,000 clones, roughly 89% being singletons. Specimen: peripheral blood, collected before neoadjuvant nivolumab, alone or with ipilimumab. These TCRs come from an adult with non-small cell lung cancer.

The chain is built from TRBV11-2 and TRBJ2-6; a weak D match, TRBD1 (6 bases). Germline CDR1 and CDR2: SGHAT and FQNNGV. V shed 5 bases and J shed 5 bases, with 13 bases lying between them. There are 15 residues in the CDR3. CDR3 in amino acids: CASSGTRGRANVLTF. The CDR3, as DNA: TGTGCCAGCAGCGGTACCAGGGGAAGGGCCAACGTCCTGACTTTC.

The chain links TRBV7-2 to TRBJ2-7; D may correspond to TRBD1 or TRBD2 (6 bases each). This CDR3 has 15 residues. Germline values: CDR1 SGHTA, CDR2 FQGNSA. V shed 1 base and J shed 4 bases, with 14 bases lying between them. CDR3 protein: CASSLVGGEWYEQYF. CDR3 nucleotides: TGTGCCAGCAGCTTAGTCGGGGGCGAGTGGTACGAGCAGTACTTC.

The chain links TRBV6-5 to TRBJ2-1; 13 nucleotides agree with TRBD2. Germline CDR1 and CDR2: MNHEY and SVGAGI. This CDR3 spans 16 amino acids. Trimming removed 0 bases from V and 9 bases from J; junction bases left unmatched: 5. The CDR3 reads CASSYSGTSGKSEQFF. In DNA form, the CDR3 reads TGTGCCAGCAGTTACTCTGGGACTAGCGGGAAAAGTGAGCAGTTCTTC.

The chain carries TRBV19 and TRBJ1-2, with TRBD1 matching over 8 bases. The CDR3 is 13 residues long. The V gene end was trimmed by 7 bases and the J gene end by 5 bases; junction bases not matched to a gene: 6. CDR1 is LNHDA and CDR2 is SQIVND in the germline V gene (reference sequence). CDR3 in amino acids: CASTPDRAYGYTF. The CDR3 DNA reads TGTGCCAGTACCCCGGACAGGGCGTATGGCTACACCTTC.

This clone showed up just once. The chain uses TRBV30 and TRBJ2-7; 8 bases align to TRBD2. CDR1 is GTSNPN, CDR2 SVGIG, per germline (reference sequence). V was pared by 5 bases and J by 3 bases, with 3 bases of the junction left unmatched. The CDR3 has 12 amino acids. DNA of the CDR3: TGTGCCTGGGCGGGGGGAGGCTACGAGCAGTACTTC. This codes for CAWAGGGYEQYF. Using reference TRBV30 and TRBJ2-7 for the parts outside the CDR3, the full variable domain is SQTIHQWPATLVQPVGSPLSLECTVEGTSNPNLYWYRQAAGRGLQLLFYSVGIGQISSEVPQNLSASRPQDRQFILSSKKLLLSDSGFYLCAWAGGGYEQYFGPGTRLTVT.

The chain carries TRBV19 and TRBJ1-1; a weak D match, TRBD1 (5 bases). This CDR3 contains 12 residues. The germline V gene encodes CDR1 LNHDA and CDR2 SQIVND (reference sequence). V was shortened by 10 bases and J by 4 bases, with 13 bases between the two germline ends. The CDR3 spells CATDGGGTEAFF. The CDR3 region has the DNA TGTGCCACCGATGGGGGGGGCACTGAAGCTTTCTTT.

This rearrangement joins TRBV7-2 to TRBJ2-7; 11 bases line up with TRBD2. The germline V gene has CDR1 SGHTA and CDR2 FQGNSA. The CDR3 is 16 amino acids. V trimming: 3 bases; J trimming: 7 bases; junction bases outside the gene matches: 11. The DNA for the CDR3 is TGTGCCAGCAGCTTTAGTAGGCTAGCGGGAGGAAGAGAGCAGTACTTC. Translation gives CASSFSRLAGGREQYF.

The rearrangement uses TRBV2 and TRBJ2-7; TRBD2 matches at 7 bases. J lost 5 bases, V lost 4 bases, and 11 bases had no gene match. Germline V CDR1 and CDR2: SNHLY, FYNNEI. The CDR3 runs to 15 residues. CDR3 amino acids: CASSAERTRDHEQYF. DNA for the CDR3: TGTGCCAGCAGTGCCGAAAGGACTAGGGACCACGAGCAGTACTTC.

The genes are TRBV4-1 and TRBJ1-2; no firm D call. The CDR3 is 14 residues long. In germline, CDR1 is MGHRA, CDR2 YSYEKL. V was shortened by 1 base and J by 0 bases, with 6 bases between the two germline ends. The chain's CDR3 is CASSQVGANYGYTF. CDR3 nucleotide sequence: TGCGCCAGCAGCCAAGTAGGTGCTAACTATGGCTACACCTTC.

The J gene is TRBJ2-1, the V gene TRBV6-5, with a tentative D call TRBD1 (5 bases). Germline V gives CDR1 MNHEY, CDR2 SVGAGI. The ends were cut back, 0 bases at V and 7 bases at J, with 10 bases in the middle. This CDR3 spans 14 amino acids. The CDR3 loop is CASSYSGRANEQFF. The DNA for the CDR3 is TGTGCCAGCAGTTACTCAGGCAGGGCGAATGAGCAGTTCTTC.

This sequence joins TRBV11-3 and TRBJ2-2; D is perhaps TRBD1 or TRBD2 (6 bases each). V was cut by 5 bases and J by 3 bases, with 19 bases left in between. Germline loops: CDR1 SGHNT, CDR2 YENEEA. The CDR3 runs 17 residues. The CDR3: CASSPPGPRGDTGELFF. CDR3 sequence (DNA): TGTGCCAGCAGCCCCCCGGGGCCAAGGGGGGACACCGGGGAGCTGTTTTTT.